Below, 22 T cell receptor beta chains from the same sample are listed, as sequenced in a study of T cells after yellow fever vaccination. TCRdb analysed the 5' RACE reads with MiXCR anew, one entry per CDR3 protein. The sample includes about 29,000 distinct CDR3 sequences, under 6% of them seen just once. The sequencing here drew on CD8+ T cells sorted from PBMCs, taken 10 days after the yellow fever booster vaccination. Source of these receptors: a man aged 30 to 39 who received the YFV17D yellow fever vaccine.

This clonotype appeared many times. The gene calls are TRBV6-1 and TRBJ2-6; 8 bases align to TRBD1. Germline CDR1 MNHNS, CDR2 SASEGT. V lost 6 bases and J lost 0; bases outside the gene matches: 10. CDR3 size: 18 residues. In DNA form, the CDR3 reads TGTGCCAGCAGCGTAGAGGGGACAGGTCACTCTGGGGCCAACGTCCTGACTTTC. Translated: CASSVEGTGHSGANVLTF.

V is TRBV29-1 and J is TRBJ2-1, with unresolved D. From germline, CDR1 is SQVTM and CDR2 ANQGSEA. V was trimmed by 6 bases and J by 12 bases, leaving 9 bases between them. The CDR3 extends over 9 amino acids. CDR3 coding DNA: TGCAGCGTAGGGTGGCGGCAGTTCTTC. Protein product: CSVGWRQFF.

This clonotype was seen at least ten times. This sequence joins TRBV7-9 and TRBJ2-7; TRBD1 is a possible D gene (5 bases). The CDR3 extends over 13 amino acids. Trimming took off 1 base at V and 6 bases at J, with 10 bases between the two ends. The germline V gene has CDR1 SEHNR and CDR2 FQNEAQ (reference sequence). In DNA, the CDR3 is TGTGCCAGCAGCTTAGGTAACCAGGGCGAGCAGTACTTC. Protein sequence: CASSLGNQGEQYF.

This clonotype was observed at least ten times. The chain employs TRBV7-7 and TRBJ2-1; 8 nucleotides match TRBD2. Germline-derived CDR1 and CDR2 are SSHAT and FNYEAQ (reference sequence). The V gene end was trimmed by 5 bases and the J gene end by 7 bases; junction bases not matched to a gene: 10. The CDR3 sequence is 15 residues long. The CDR3 reads CASSITAGGRNEQFF. DNA of the CDR3: TGTGCCAGCAGCATAACGGCGGGAGGCAGGAATGAGCAGTTCTTC.

At least ten counts were recorded for this clonotype. J is TRBJ2-6 and V is TRBV11-2; D is perhaps TRBD1 or TRBD2 (5 bases each). V gave up 9 bases and J gave up 1 base, with 22 bases separating them. Looked up from germline, CDR1 is SGHAT and CDR2 is FQNNGV. The CDR3 loop spans 18 amino acids. The CDR3 sequence: CARKTPGRLLSGANVLTF. The CDR3 DNA reads as TGTGCCAGAAAAACTCCGGGACGGCTACTTTCTGGGGCCAACGTCCTGACTTTC.

This clonotype was observed at least ten times. The chain is built from TRBV11-2 and TRBJ2-4; D perhaps matches TRBD2 (6 bases). Germline-derived CDR1 and CDR2 are SGHAT and FQNNGV. V lost 5 bases and J lost 11, with 13 bases in between. The CDR3 length is 12 residues. In DNA form, the CDR3 reads TGTGCCAGCAGCCTAGGGACTGATCTTCAGTACTTC. Protein product: CASSLGTDLQYF.

This clonotype was observed at least ten times. The chain employs TRBV11-2 and TRBJ2-3; D possibly corresponds to TRBD1 (6 bases). This CDR3 has 16 amino acids. The V and J ends lost 0 bases and 4 bases respectively, with 14 bases between them. Looked up from germline, CDR1 is SGHAT and CDR2 is FQNNGV. The CDR3 loop is CASSLEWGLMADTQYF. In DNA, the CDR3 is TGTGCCAGCAGCTTAGAGTGGGGGCTAATGGCAGATACGCAGTATTTT. Full variable domain (missing parts from reference TRBV11-2 and TRBJ2-3): EAGVAQSPRYKIIEKRQSVAFWCNPISGHATLYWYQQILGQGPKLLIQFQNNGVVDDSQLPKDRFSAERLKGVDSTLKIQPAKLEDSAVYLCASSLEWGLMADTQYFGPGTRLTVL.

This clonotype was seen ten or more times. V gene TRBV27 combines with J gene TRBJ2-1; D unclear. Per the germline V gene, CDR1 is MNHEY and CDR2 is SMNVEV (reference sequence). The ends were cut back, 5 bases at V and 2 bases at J, with 16 bases in the middle. The CDR3 loop spans 16 amino acids. As DNA, the CDR3 is TGTGCCAGCAGTCTCCTCTCGTGGCAAACCTACAATGAGCAGTTCTTC. It specifies CASSLLSWQTYNEQFF.

This clonotype was picked up many times. J is TRBJ2-1 and V is TRBV19; no clear D gene. The V gene lost 3 bases and the J gene lost 5 bases, with 8 bases spanning the gap. Germline V gene sequence: CDR1 LNHDA, CDR2 SQIVND (reference sequence). The CDR3 contains 13 residues. CDR3 coding DNA: TGTGCCAGTAGTATTGCTCACAACAATGAGCAGTTCTTC. It specifies CASSIAHNNEQFF.

This clonotype was observed at least ten times. V usage is TRBV29-1 and J usage is TRBJ2-3; D perhaps matches TRBD1 (6 bases). Deletions cut 7 bases from V and 1 base from J, with 15 bases between. This CDR3 is built from 14 residues. Germline values: CDR1 SQVTM, CDR2 ANQGSEA. Here the CDR3 DNA reads TGCAGCGCAGCCAGGACAGACGGCACAGATACGCAGTATTTT. Its protein product is CSAARTDGTDTQYF.

The sample holds a few counts of this clonotype. The chain couples TRBV28 to TRBJ1-4; a possible D gene is TRBD1 (5 bases). CDR3 size: 14 residues. The V end was cut by 5 bases, the J end by 2 bases, with 9 bases between. The V gene's germline CDR1 is MDHEN and CDR2 SYDVKM. The CDR3 region is CASSLTGTNEKLFF. The CDR3 region has the DNA TGTGCCAGCAGTCTTACAGGCACTAATGAAAAACTGTTTTTT.

This clonotype was counted ten times or more. The chain is built from TRBV11-2 and TRBJ2-1, with D uncertain. CDR1 and CDR2 from the germline V gene are SGHAT and FQNNGV. V shed 3 bases and J shed 1 base, with 7 bases lying between them. The CDR3 runs to 14 residues. CDR3 loop: CASSLSASYNEQFF. The CDR3 DNA reads as TGTGCCAGCAGCTTGTCGGCGTCCTACAATGAGCAGTTCTTC.

This clonotype was counted ten times or more. The chain has TRBV14 and TRBJ2-5; D is tentatively TRBD1 or TRBD2 (5 bases each). The V gene's germline CDR1 is SGHDN and CDR2 FVKESK. This CDR3 is 13 amino acids long. Between the trimmed V and J ends, which lost 2 bases and 7 bases, there was a span of 11 bases. CDR3 amino acids: CASSQIGDRTQYF. In DNA, the CDR3 is TGTGCCAGCAGCCAAATTGGGGACCGGACCCAGTACTTC.

A remark on this clonotype: This may be a read error, as it is one base from a much larger clone. CDR3 bases: TGTGCCAGCAGCACCTGGCCCCTCGACGGGGAGCTGTTTTTT. Encoded protein: CASSTWPLDGELFF. The chain combines TRBV11-2 with TRBJ2-2; D remains unclear. The CDR3 covers 14 residues. In germline, CDR1 is SGHAT, CDR2 FQNNGV. Trimming stripped 5 bases from V and 7 bases from J, with 14 bases between.

The chain joins TRBV19 to TRBJ1-5; 7 bases agree with TRBD1. Unmatched junction bases numbered 4, after V lost 5 bases and J lost 3 bases. Germline V gene lookup returns CDR1 LNHDA and CDR2 SQIVND (reference sequence). There are 14 residues in the CDR3. CDR3 residues: CASSPRGLNQPQHF. Written as DNA, the CDR3 is TGTGCCAGTAGTCCAAGGGGGCTCAATCAGCCCCAGCATTTT.

The CDR3 nucleotides are TGCGCCAGCAGCTTGGAGGTAGCGGGACTTACCCACATTCAGTACTTC. Translating gives CASSLEVAGLTHIQYF. The rearrangement uses TRBV5-1 and TRBJ2-4, with TRBD2 matching over 8 bases. The germline V gene has CDR1 SGHRS and CDR2 YFSETQ. CDR3 length: 16 amino acids. V lost 0 bases, J lost 8 bases, and 10 bases stayed unmatched.

This clonotype was seen ten or more times. This sequence joins TRBV9 and TRBJ2-7; D may be TRBD1 or TRBD2 (5 bases each). Between the trimmed V and J ends, which lost 4 bases and 2 bases, there was a span of 13 bases. Germline CDR1 reads SGDLS; CDR2 reads YYNGEE. The CDR3 spans 14 residues. The CDR3 protein is CASSFRDGTYEQYF. For the CDR3, the DNA is TGTGCCAGCAGCTTCCGGGACGGCACCTACGAGCAGTACTTC.

At least ten counts were recorded for this clonotype. This chain connects TRBV14 to TRBJ2-1; 12 nucleotides align to TRBD2. This CDR3 is built from 16 residues. Germline V gives CDR1 SGHDN, CDR2 FVKESK. Trimming took 2 bases from V and 1 from J; bases not matched to a gene: 0. CDR3 sequence reads: CASSQLAGGSYNEQFF. In DNA form, the CDR3 reads TGTGCCAGCAGCCAACTAGCGGGAGGGTCCTACAATGAGCAGTTCTTC.

This clonotype was observed many times. The chain employs TRBV5-4 and TRBJ2-3; no clear D gene. The V end was cut by 4 bases, the J end by 0 bases, with 15 bases between. The CDR3 runs to 16 residues. Germline loops: CDR1 SGHNT, CDR2 YYREEE (reference sequence). The chain's CDR3 is CASSRQDFGSTDTQYF. CDR3 nucleotide sequence: TGTGCCAGCAGCCGTCAAGACTTTGGCAGCACAGATACGCAGTATTTT.

In this sample, this clonotype turned up many times. The chain has TRBV15 and TRBJ2-7; TRBD2 is a possible D gene (6 bases). This CDR3 is built from 16 residues. Germline V gene lookup returns CDR1 LNHNV and CDR2 YYDKDF (reference sequence). V was shortened by 0 bases and J by 0 bases, with 12 bases between the two germline ends. CDR3: CATSRDLGGDSYEQYF. The DNA of the CDR3 is TGTGCCACCAGCAGAGATCTGGGGGGAGACTCCTACGAGCAGTACTTC.

This clonotype occurred many times. The chain employs TRBV20-1 and TRBJ1-1; 7 bases line up with TRBD1. Germline lookup yields CDR1 DFQATT and CDR2 SNEGSKA (reference sequence). Trimming took 6 bases from V and 4 from J; bases not matched to a gene: 5. This CDR3 is built from 12 residues. DNA of the CDR3: TGCAGTGCCGACAGGGTAGGCACTGAAGCTTTCTTT. Its protein product is CSADRVGTEAFF.

This clonotype was counted a few times. In DNA, the CDR3 is TGTGCCATCTCGGTGGCGACATGGGATGAGCAGTTCTTC. It yields the protein CAISVATWDEQFF. The J gene is TRBJ2-1, the V gene TRBV10-3; D call uncertain. The CDR3 runs 13 residues. With 8 bases removed from V and 8 bases from J, the gap between germline ends came to 16 bases. CDR1 and CDR2 from the germline V gene are ENHRY and SYGVKD.